The 29 T cell receptor beta chains below all came from one sample that was sequenced in a study of CD8 T cells in Susac syndrome. The RNA, about 0.5 to 1 ug, was put through reverse transcription using random hexamers. TCRdb called the immunoSEQ multiplex PCR reads again in MiXCR, with one record for every CDR3 protein. Of approximately 300,000 distinct CDR3 sequences listed, 85% are singletons. Sequencing used CD8+ T cells from PBMCs. These receptors all stem from a human donor with multiple sclerosis.

This clonotype came up a few times. The J gene is TRBJ1-1, the V gene TRBV12-3 or TRBV12-4; D is uncertain. The CDR3 is 10 residues long. V was pared by 6 bases and J by 8 bases, with 7 bases between. CDR3 sequence (DNA): TGTGCCAGCAGCCCCACCGAAGCTTTCTTT. This sequence encodes CASSPTEAFF.

This sequence joins TRBV28 and TRBJ2-1; D is ambiguous. Germline V gene lookup returns CDR1 MDHEN and CDR2 SYDVKM. The CDR3 sequence is 14 residues long. V was clipped by 2 bases and J by 4 bases, with 9 bases between them. The CDR3 loop reads CASSLLLYYNEQFF. As DNA, the CDR3 is TGTGCCAGCAGTTTACTACTCTATTACAATGAGCAGTTCTTC.

J is TRBJ2-7 and V is TRBV27; D ambiguous. Germline lookup yields CDR1 MNHEY and CDR2 SMNVEV (reference sequence). This CDR3 has 12 amino acids. Trimming removed 4 bases at V and 6 bases at J, with 10 bases between. The CDR3 protein is CASSSGPGEQYF. The CDR3 coding sequence is TGTGCCAGCAGTTCCGGACCGGGCGAGCAGTACTTC.

V gene TRBV9 combines with J gene TRBJ1-1; 7 bases fit TRBD1. Germline V CDR1 and CDR2: SGDLS, YYNGEE. The J segment lost 5 bases and the V segment lost 1 base, leaving 5 bases of the junction unmatched. The CDR3 is 14 residues long. The CDR3 region has the DNA TGTGCCAGCAGCGTAACAGGGGCGCGGACTGAAGCTTTCTTT. This sequence encodes CASSVTGARTEAFF.

The rearrangement links TRBV6-5 to TRBJ2-5; D gene unclear. V lost 2 bases and J lost 3, with 7 bases in between. In germline, CDR1 is MNHEY, CDR2 SVGAGI. The CDR3 sequence is 13 residues long. In DNA form, the CDR3 reads TGTGCCAGCAGTTACGTGGGGAAAGAGACCCAGTACTTC. It yields the protein CASSYVGKETQYF.

V and J are TRBV4-1 and TRBJ1-1, with 7 bases that match TRBD1. The CDR3 length is 15 residues. V lost 0 bases to trimming and J lost 1 base; unmatched junction nucleotides: 2. Germline V lookup: CDR1 MGHRA, CDR2 YSYEKL. CDR3 DNA: TGCGCCAGCAGCCAAGACGGGACAGCGAACACTGAAGCTTTCTTT. Amino acids: CASSQDGTANTEAFF.

The chain employs TRBV9 and TRBJ2-3, with 11 bases aligning to TRBD2. In germline, CDR1 is SGDLS, CDR2 YYNGEE. The CDR3 consists of 14 residues. V trimming: 3 bases; J trimming: 3 bases; junction bases outside the gene matches: 0. CDR3 residues: CASSASGRTDTQYF. CDR3 DNA sequence: TGTGCCAGCAGCGCTAGCGGGAGGACAGATACGCAGTATTTT.

V usage is TRBV27 and J usage is TRBJ1-5; D possibly corresponds to TRBD1 (5 bases). Germline CDR1 reads MNHEY; CDR2 reads SMNVEV (reference sequence). The CDR3 is made up of 15 amino acids. V shed 6 bases and J shed 3 bases, with 15 bases lying between them. CDR3 sequence reads: CASRPIPGDNQPQHF. The CDR3 DNA reads TGTGCCAGCAGACCCATACCGGGGGACAATCAGCCCCAGCATTTT.

In nucleotides, the CDR3 is TGCAGCGTTGTCCCCAGACTAGCGGGAGTCATGAAGAGCTCCTACAATGAGCAGTTCTTC. This translates into CSVVPRLAGVMKSSYNEQFF. The J gene is TRBJ2-1, the V gene TRBV29-1; TRBD2 aligns across 12 bases. Germline loops: CDR1 SQVTM, CDR2 ANQGSEA. The CDR3 contains 20 residues. Trimming took 4 bases from V and 0 from J; bases not matched to a gene: 16.

The V gene is TRBV6-2 or TRBV6-3, the J gene TRBJ2-1; D possibly corresponds to TRBD2 (6 bases). Germline loops: CDR1 MNHEY, CDR2 SVGEGT. Trimming shortened V by 4 bases and J by 3 bases, and 10 bases separated the two germline ends. The length of the CDR3 is 14 residues. This CDR3 is CASSFGGFYNEQFF. The CDR3 DNA sequence: TGTGCCAGCAGTTTCGGGGGTTTCTACAATGAGCAGTTCTTC.

This chain links TRBV27 with TRBJ1-5, with D maybe TRBD1 (5 bases). Germline loops: CDR1 MNHEY, CDR2 SMNVEV (reference sequence). The CDR3 loop spans 14 amino acids. V was trimmed by 3 bases and J by 6 bases, leaving 12 bases between them. This chain's CDR3 is CASSFAGTGQPQHF. The CDR3 DNA reads as TGTGCCAGCAGTTTTGCCGGGACTGGTCAGCCCCAGCATTTT.

The rearrangement links TRBV12-3 or TRBV12-4 to TRBJ2-1; 11 nucleotides line up with TRBD2. The CDR3 covers 17 residues. The V and J ends lost 6 bases and 3 bases, in that order; junction bases with no gene match: 10. The DNA for the CDR3 is TGTGCCAGCAGCGAACTAGCGGGAGAAAGTTTCTACAATGAGCAGTTCTTC. The encoded protein is CASSELAGESFYNEQFF.

The V and J genes are TRBV9 and TRBJ2-7; no definite D call. Trimming took off 0 bases at V and 3 bases at J, with 10 bases between the two ends. The CDR3 has 14 amino acids. Germline assignment: CDR1 SGDLS and CDR2 YYNGEE. In DNA form, the CDR3 reads TGTGCCAGCAGCGTAGTGGTAGGGAACTACGAGCAGTACTTC. This codes for CASSVVVGNYEQYF.

This clonotype was counted a few times. The chain has TRBV4-3 and TRBJ2-7; perhaps TRBD1 as D (5 bases). The CDR3 is 13 amino acids. The germline V gene has CDR1 LGHNA and CDR2 YSLEER. Trimming removed 4 bases at V and 7 bases at J, with 14 bases between. The CDR3 here is CASSPGYVGEQYF. The CDR3 nucleotides read TGCGCCAGCAGCCCAGGGTATGTAGGGGAGCAGTACTTC.

The rearrangement links TRBV28 to TRBJ1-4; the match to TRBD1 covers 11 bases. The J segment lost 7 bases and the V segment lost 3 bases, leaving 1 base of the junction unmatched. CDR3 length: 14 amino acids. Germline CDR1 MDHEN, CDR2 SYDVKM. The CDR3, as DNA: TGTGCCAGCAGTTTGGGACAGGGGGGTGAAAAACTGTTTTTT. Protein sequence: CASSLGQGGEKLFF.

The chain combines TRBV3-1 with TRBJ1-2, with D possibly being TRBD1 (5 bases). This CDR3 contains 16 residues. V shed 1 base and J shed 6 bases, with 18 bases lying between them. The germline CDR1 and CDR2 sequences are LGHDT and YNNKEL (reference sequence). The CDR3 spells CASSQGRHARGDGYTF. Here the CDR3 DNA reads TGTGCCAGCAGCCAAGGAAGACACGCCCGGGGCGATGGCTACACCTTC.

This chain joins TRBV20-1 and TRBJ2-7, with D perhaps matching TRBD2 (6 bases). This CDR3 is 15 amino acids long. From germline, CDR1 is DFQATT and CDR2 SNEGSKA (reference sequence). V lost 5 bases and J lost 3, with 20 bases in between. The CDR3 bases are TGCAGTGCTTTTCCTTCGAGGGGAGGCAACTACGAGCAGTACTTC. Translating it yields CSAFPSRGGNYEQYF.

The chain couples TRBV27 to TRBJ1-4; TRBD1 matches at 11 bases. V gave up 5 bases and J gave up 6 bases; unmatched junction bases: 8. The CDR3 runs to 16 residues. Germline CDR1 reads MNHEY; CDR2 reads SMNVEV (reference sequence). Here the CDR3 reads CASSHRPGQGDEKLFF. The CDR3 nucleotides are TGTGCCAGCAGTCATCGCCCGGGACAGGGGGATGAAAAACTGTTTTTT.

Only one count was recorded for this clonotype. The chain recombines TRBV9 with TRBJ1-6, with D perhaps matching TRBD1 (6 bases). The CDR3 spans 14 residues. V was shortened by 0 bases and J by 9 bases, with 10 bases between the two germline ends. Per germline, CDR1 SGDLS and CDR2 YYNGEE. DNA for the CDR3: TGTGCCAGCAGCGTAGAGGAGGGGGGTTCACCCCTCCACTTT. Its translation: CASSVEEGGSPLHF. Looking up the rest from reference TRBV9 and TRBJ1-6 gives the full variable domain: DSGVTQTPKHLITATGQRVTLRCSPRSGDLSVYWYQQSLDQGLQFLIQYYNGEERAKGNILERFSAQQFPDLHSELNLSSLELGDSALYFCASSVEEGGSPLHFGNGTRLTVT.

This chain connects TRBV7-9 to TRBJ2-7, with 8 bases identical to TRBD2. V was clipped by 5 bases and J by 1 base; unmatched bases: 7. Germline-derived CDR1 and CDR2 are SEHNR and FQNEAQ (reference sequence). The length of the CDR3 is 15 residues. CDR3 DNA: TGTGCCAGCAGCCCCCGGGGCGGGAGGTCCTACGAGCAGTACTTC. This sequence encodes CASSPRGGRSYEQYF.

The CDR3 DNA is TGTGCCAGCAGTTGGGCCCTACTTAGCGGAGTGAGCACAGATACGCAGTATTTT. Protein: CASSWALLSGVSTDTQYF. The chain employs TRBV6-5 and TRBJ2-3; D is perhaps TRBD2 (6 bases). Per germline, CDR1 MNHEY and CDR2 SVGAGI. Trimming took 4 bases from V and 0 from J, leaving 20 bases between them. The CDR3 consists of 18 residues.

This clonotype turned up a few times. This chain links TRBV27 with TRBJ1-1; D is undetermined. V lost 0 bases and J 0 bases, leaving 17 bases between the germline ends. The germline V gene encodes CDR1 MNHEY and CDR2 SMNVEV (reference sequence). The CDR3 loop spans 18 amino acids. CDR3 amino acids: CASSLSYAKGGMNTEAFF. The CDR3, as DNA: TGTGCCAGCAGTTTATCGTACGCCAAGGGCGGGATGAACACTGAAGCTTTCTTT.

The genes are TRBV5-1 and TRBJ1-2, with 7 bases identical to TRBD1. V gave up 0 bases and J gave up 5 bases; unmatched junction bases: 13. Germline V gene lookup returns CDR1 SGHRS and CDR2 YFSETQ. This CDR3 has 17 residues. CDR3 coding DNA: TGCGCCAGCAGCTTGGGGGCGTGGACAGGCCAAATTTATGGCTACACCTTC. The encoded protein is CASSLGAWTGQIYGYTF.

V gene TRBV9 combines with J gene TRBJ2-3; either TRBD1 or TRBD2 may fit D (6 bases each). The CDR3 covers 16 residues. Trimming removed 4 bases from V and 5 bases from J, with 20 bases in between. Germline values: CDR1 SGDLS, CDR2 YYNGEE. For the CDR3, the DNA is TGTGCCAGCAGCACCATTAGCGGAGGAGGGGGAGATACGCAGTATTTT. This codes for CASSTISGGGGDTQYF. The full variable domain, its missing parts supplied by reference TRBV9 and TRBJ2-3, is DSGVTQTPKHLITATGQRVTLRCSPRSGDLSVYWYQQSLDQGLQFLIQYYNGEERAKGNILERFSAQQFPDLHSELNLSSLELGDSALYFCASSTISGGGGDTQYFGPGTRLTVL.

The rearrangement uses TRBV2 and TRBJ2-1; D ambiguous. V dropped 10 bases and J dropped 9 bases, with 19 bases sitting between them. CDR1 is SNHLY, CDR2 FYNNEI, per germline. This CDR3 has 13 amino acids. CDR3 region: CATFDSLLGEQFF. The CDR3 DNA reads TGTGCCACGTTTGACTCCCTTTTGGGTGAGCAGTTCTTC.

The chain carries TRBV7-9 and TRBJ2-1; 9 bases match TRBD2. The CDR3 totals 18 residues. Germline V gene data show CDR1 as SEHNR and CDR2 as FQNEAQ (reference sequence). The trim removed 3 bases at V and 5 bases at J, leaving 14 bases unmatched. The CDR3 spells CASSLGLAGFERNNEQFF. The CDR3 nucleotides read TGTGCCAGCAGCTTGGGTCTAGCGGGATTCGAGCGAAACAATGAGCAGTTCTTC.

The rearrangement joins TRBV7-9 to TRBJ1-1, with D hard to call. Trimming took 1 base from V and 11 from J, leaving 11 bases between them. This CDR3 is built from 12 residues. Per germline, CDR1 SEHNR and CDR2 FQNEAQ (reference sequence). CDR3 amino acids: CASSLDTVWAFF. The DNA for the CDR3 is TGTGCCAGCAGCTTAGATACAGTATGGGCTTTCTTT.

The genes are TRBV19 and TRBJ2-7; possibly TRBD1 for D (5 bases). CDR1 LNHDA and CDR2 SQIVND come from the germline V gene (reference sequence). The CDR3 consists of 13 residues. Trimming took 5 bases from V and 3 from J, leaving 11 bases between them. The CDR3 DNA follows: TGTGCCAGTAGTTTCGGACATAACTACGAGCAGTACTTC. Its protein product is CASSFGHNYEQYF.

This clonotype was counted between two and nine times. The chain combines TRBV7-9 with TRBJ2-7; D unclear. CDR3 length: 15 amino acids. Germline V gives CDR1 SEHNR, CDR2 FQNEAQ (reference sequence). The V end lost 2 bases, the J end lost 6 bases, and 17 bases lay between the germline ends. The CDR3: CASSLPEGSSPEQYF. CDR3 DNA: TGTGCCAGCAGCTTACCTGAAGGTAGCAGTCCCGAGCAGTACTTC.